Below are 29 T cell receptor beta chains sequenced from a single sample in a study of graft-versus-host responses after intestinal transplantation. Clones were sequenced by immunoSEQ multiplex PCR, and TCRdb holds only the in-frame ones, with some missing. The sample includes some 120,000 clones, just over 90% of them seen just once. No antigen is known for these receptors. Sequencing was performed on unstimulated CD4+ T cells sorted from spleen or lymph node cells, taken before intestinal transplant. The receptor set was obtained from a human donor who received an intestinal transplant.

The count of this clone is one. The chain is built from TRBV7-2 and TRBJ2-3; TRBD2 matches 13 bases. Germline CDR1 reads SGHTA; CDR2 reads FQGNSA. The CDR3 is 20 amino acids. V was pared by 0 bases and J by 3 bases, with 12 bases of the junction left unmatched. This CDR3 reads CASSLAFMGLAGTRTDTQYF. In DNA, the CDR3 is TGTGCCAGCAGCTTAGCATTTATGGGACTAGCGGGGACAAGGACAGATACGCAGTATTTT. Complete variable domain (other parts from reference TRBV7-2 and TRBJ2-3): GAGVSQSPSNKVTEKGKDVELRCDPISGHTALYWYRQSLGQGLEFLIYFQGNSAPDKSGLPSDRFSAERTGGSVSTLTIQRTQQEDSAVYLCASSLAFMGLAGTRTDTQYFGPGTRLTVL.

V and J are TRBV5-5 and TRBJ2-1, with 7 bases lining up with TRBD2. From germline, CDR1 is SGHKS and CDR2 YYEKEE (reference sequence). This CDR3 is built from 16 residues. Germline trimming cut 6 bases from V and 7 bases from J; bases unmatched to any gene: 16. CDR3 protein: CASTFGGGREWNEQFF. The DNA of the CDR3 is TGTGCCAGCACGTTCGGTGGCGGGCGGGAGTGGAATGAGCAGTTCTTC.

The genes are TRBV5-1 and TRBJ1-1, with 9 bases lining up with TRBD1. Germline V gene lookup returns CDR1 SGHRS and CDR2 YFSETQ. The V and J ends lost 2 bases and 0 bases, in that order; junction bases with no gene match: 5. This CDR3 spans 16 amino acids. CDR3 residues: CASSFRQGVMNTEAFF. CDR3 nucleotides: TGCGCCAGCAGCTTTCGACAGGGGGTCATGAACACTGAAGCTTTCTTT.

The V and J genes are TRBV6-1 and TRBJ1-2; no firm D call. Germline CDR1 MNHNS, CDR2 SASEGT. Trimming shortened V by 2 bases and J by 8 bases, and 12 bases separated the two germline ends. This CDR3 contains 13 residues. The CDR3 loop reads CASSEYSGYGYTF. CDR3 DNA sequence: TGTGCCAGCAGTGAATACTCGGGATACGGCTACACCTTC.

To note about this clone: This specimen includes other DNA sequences encoding the same CDR3. J is TRBJ1-1 and V is TRBV5-1, with D possibly being TRBD1 (6 bases). Germline CDR1 is SGHRS and CDR2 is YFSETQ. V lost 4 bases and J 1 base, leaving 8 bases between the germline ends. The CDR3 is made up of 13 amino acids. This CDR3 reads CASSLQGNTEAFF. CDR3 DNA: TGCGCCAGCAGCCTACAGGGGAACACTGAAGCTTTCTTT.

The V call is TRBV5-1, the J call TRBJ2-5, with D maybe TRBD1 (6 bases). Trimming took 1 base from V and 4 from J, leaving 11 bases between them. Per germline, CDR1 SGHRS and CDR2 YFSETQ. The CDR3 covers 14 residues. The CDR3 protein is CASSLRGFGETQYF. The CDR3 region has the DNA TGCGCCAGCAGCTTGAGGGGGTTTGGAGAGACCCAGTACTTC.

The V gene is TRBV9, the J gene TRBJ2-1; unclear D gene. The CDR3 runs to 19 residues. V lost 0 bases, J lost 0 bases, and 19 bases lay in between. CDR1 SGDLS and CDR2 YYNGEE come from the germline V gene. CDR3: CASSVATTRSAYSYNEQFF. The DNA for the CDR3 is TGTGCCAGCAGCGTAGCTACGACCCGCAGCGCCTACTCCTACAATGAGCAGTTCTTC.

The V call is TRBV30, the J call TRBJ2-5; weak D call: TRBD1 (6 bases). Germline CDR1 and CDR2: GTSNPN and SVGIG (reference sequence). The CDR3 covers 13 residues. Trimming took 4 bases from V and 5 from J, leaving 14 bases between them. The CDR3 sequence is CAWNVGTFETQYF. The CDR3 DNA reads TGTGCCTGGAACGTGGGGACATTTGAGACCCAGTACTTC.

The chain carries TRBV2 and TRBJ2-2, with a tentative D call TRBD1 (5 bases). The CDR3 spans 14 residues. Germline V gene sequence: CDR1 SNHLY, CDR2 FYNNEI. The V end was cut by 6 bases, the J end by 8 bases, with 16 bases between. The CDR3 is CASSPHRTGGELFF. DNA for the CDR3: TGTGCCAGCAGCCCTCACAGGACCGGTGGGGAGCTGTTTTTT.

The V and J genes are TRBV6-1 and TRBJ2-5; TRBD2 matches at 11 bases. Germline CDR1 and CDR2: MNHNS and SASEGT. V lost 5 bases to trimming and J lost 5 bases; unmatched junction nucleotides: 7. The CDR3 contains 15 residues. The CDR3 is CASSILAGGLETQYF. The CDR3 coding sequence is TGTGCCAGCAGTATCCTAGCGGGAGGCCTGGAGACCCAGTACTTC.

The chain joins TRBV6-1 to TRBJ1-1, with D hard to call. This CDR3 spans 13 amino acids. In germline, CDR1 is MNHNS, CDR2 SASEGT. V was trimmed by 5 bases and J by 7 bases, leaving 14 bases between them. CDR3 in amino acids: CASSRASVGEAFF. The CDR3 coding sequence is TGTGCCAGCAGTAGAGCGTCGGTCGGTGAAGCTTTCTTT.

The V call is TRBV4-2, the J call TRBJ2-7, with 8 nucleotides matching TRBD1. The CDR3 is 16 residues long. V shed 5 bases, J shed 4 bases, and the junction held 13 bases outside the gene matches. Looked up from germline, CDR1 is LGHNA and CDR2 is YNFKEQ. The CDR3, as DNA: TGTGCCAGCAGCGAGGGTCAGGGGGCGACAGGGTACGAGCAGTACTTC. Protein: CASSEGQGATGYEQYF.

The chain has TRBV28 and TRBJ2-7; the match to TRBD2 covers 7 bases. Losses at the gene ends were 7 bases for V and 3 bases for J; bases not matched to a gene: 12. The CDR3 is 15 amino acids. Germline V gives CDR1 MDHEN, CDR2 SYDVKM. This chain's CDR3 is CASTTVGRGGYEQYF. In DNA form, the CDR3 reads TGTGCCAGCACAACCGTTGGGAGGGGCGGCTACGAGCAGTACTTC.

The CDR3 reads CASSVDSGPYNEQFF. CDR3 DNA: TGTGCCAGCAGCGTAGACAGCGGACCTTACAATGAGCAGTTCTTC. The chain has TRBV9 and TRBJ2-1; weak D call: TRBD2 (5 bases). Germline-derived CDR1 and CDR2 are SGDLS and YYNGEE. The CDR3 sequence is 15 residues long. V was shortened by 0 bases and J by 4 bases, with 11 bases between the two germline ends.

This chain joins TRBV18 and TRBJ1-2; D possibly corresponds to TRBD1 (6 bases). Germline CDR1 is KGHSH and CDR2 is LQKENI. V was pared by 1 base and J by 4 bases, with 7 bases between. This CDR3 spans 13 amino acids. The DNA of the CDR3 is TGTGCCAGCTCACCACGGGACACCTATGGCTACACCTTC. It translates to CASSPRDTYGYTF. The variable domain in full, with the rest retrieved from reference TRBV18 and TRBJ1-2, is NAGVMQNPRHLVRRRGQEARLRCSPMKGHSHVYWYRQLPEEGLKFMVYLQKENIIDESGMPKERFSAEFPKEGPSILRIQQVVRGDSAAYFCASSPRDTYGYTFGSGTRLTVV.

The chain recombines TRBV30 with TRBJ2-2; TRBD2 agrees at 11 bases. The CDR3 consists of 14 residues. Trimming at V came to 6 bases and at J to 5 bases, leaving 5 bases not matched to a gene. CDR1 and CDR2 from the germline V gene are GTSNPN and SVGIG (reference sequence). This CDR3 reads CACLAGGGTGELFF. CDR3 sequence (DNA): TGTGCCTGTCTAGCGGGAGGAGGGACCGGGGAGCTGTTTTTT.

This chain connects TRBV29-1 to TRBJ2-2, with 12 positions matching TRBD2. In germline, CDR1 is SQVTM, CDR2 ANQGSEA. V lost 4 bases, J lost 7 bases, and 10 bases stayed unmatched. The CDR3 is made up of 16 amino acids. Written as DNA, the CDR3 is TGCAGCGTTGGCTCCCTAGCGGGAGGGCCGGTCGGGGAGCTGTTTTTT. It is translated as CSVGSLAGGPVGELFF.

This chain connects TRBV5-6 to TRBJ1-2; D is uncertain. V was trimmed by 2 bases and J by 7 bases, leaving 12 bases between them. The germline V gene has CDR1 SGHDT and CDR2 YYEEEE. The CDR3 length is 13 residues. CDR3 DNA sequence: TGTGCCAGCAGCTTTCGGGTAACGGCTGGCTACACCTTC. Residues: CASSFRVTAGYTF. Filled out from reference TRBV5-6 and TRBJ1-2, the complete variable domain reads DAGVTQSPTHLIKTRGQQVTLRCSPKSGHDTVSWYQQALGQGPQFIFQYYEEEERQRGNFPDRFSGHQFPNYSSELNVNALLLGDSALYLCASSFRVTAGYTFGSGTRLTVV.

This rearrangement joins TRBV28 to TRBJ2-5; 10 nucleotides line up with TRBD2. The CDR3 contains 13 residues. The J segment lost 5 bases and the V segment lost 6 bases, leaving 3 bases of the junction unmatched. Germline values: CDR1 MDHEN, CDR2 SYDVKM. CDR3 in amino acids: CASSPSGSETQYF. CDR3 DNA sequence: TGTGCCAGCAGCCCTAGCGGGAGCGAGACCCAGTACTTC.

This rearrangement joins TRBV5-4 to TRBJ1-2; tentative D call: TRBD1 (6 bases). Germline CDR1 SGHNT, CDR2 YYREEE (reference sequence). The CDR3 covers 13 residues. V was cut by 4 bases and J by 1 base, with 8 bases left in between. DNA of the CDR3: TGTGCCAGCAGCGTGGACAGTAACTATGGCTACACCTTC. Amino acid sequence: CASSVDSNYGYTF.

The chain links TRBV2 to TRBJ2-1; weak D call: TRBD1 (6 bases). The V gene's germline CDR1 is SNHLY and CDR2 FYNNEI. The germline V and J ends were trimmed by 7 bases and 3 bases, with 16 bases remaining between them. CDR3 length equals 15 residues. For the CDR3, the DNA is TGTGCCAGCAACAGGATGAGGGGGATCTACAATGAGCAGTTCTTC. This sequence encodes CASNRMRGIYNEQFF.

The CDR3 is CASDQSRATDTQYF. The CDR3 region has the DNA TGCGCCAGCGACCAAAGCAGGGCGACAGATACGCAGTATTTT. V usage is TRBV5-1 and J usage is TRBJ2-3, with D perhaps matching TRBD1 (5 bases). The ends were cut back, 7 bases at V and 3 bases at J, with 15 bases in the middle. From germline, CDR1 is SGHRS and CDR2 YFSETQ. The CDR3 length is 14 residues.

The gene calls are TRBV10-3 and TRBJ1-5; 8 bases match TRBD1. Trimming cost V 7 bases and J 4 bases; bases outside gene matches: 6. The CDR3 contains 14 residues. The V gene's germline CDR1 is ENHRY and CDR2 SYGVKD. DNA for the CDR3: TGTGCCATCAATTCAGGGGGCGAGAATCAGCCCCAGCATTTT. Protein: CAINSGGENQPQHF.

This clone was seen just once. V is TRBV27 and J is TRBJ1-1, with D perhaps TRBD1 (5 bases). Trimming removed 2 bases from V and 1 base from J, with 11 bases in between. The CDR3 has 15 amino acids. Germline-derived CDR1 and CDR2 are MNHEY and SMNVEV (reference sequence). CDR3 nucleotides: TGTGCCAGCAGTTTACGACAGTCCCCGAACACTGAAGCTTTCTTT. Its translation is CASSLRQSPNTEAFF.

The rearrangement joins TRBV5-1 to TRBJ2-7; TRBD2 is a possible D gene (5 bases). CDR1 and CDR2 from the germline V gene are SGHRS and YFSETQ. The CDR3 covers 11 residues. V lost 5 bases and J 5 bases, leaving 8 bases between the germline ends. This CDR3 reads CASRLRDEQYF. CDR3 nucleotides: TGCGCCAGCAGACTGAGGGACGAGCAGTACTTC. Combining the CDR3 with reference TRBV5-1 and TRBJ2-7 gives the whole variable domain KAGVTQTPRYLIKTRGQQVTLSCSPISGHRSVSWYQQTPGQGLQFLFEYFSETQRNKGNFPGRFSGRQFSNSRSEMNVSTLELGDSALYLCASRLRDEQYFGPGTRLTVT.

The chain has TRBV7-6 and TRBJ1-2, with 7 bases that match TRBD1. Germline lookup yields CDR1 SGHVS and CDR2 FNYEAQ. The ends lost 5 bases at V and 0 bases at J; junction bases unmatched: 6. The length of the CDR3 is 15 residues. The CDR3 spells CASSIRDSPNYGYTF. CDR3 coding DNA: TGTGCCAGCAGCATCCGGGACAGTCCTAACTATGGCTACACCTTC.

The genes are TRBV30 and TRBJ1-2; TRBD1 agrees at 7 bases. Unmatched junction bases numbered 4, after V lost 0 bases and J lost 6 bases. CDR1 is GTSNPN, CDR2 SVGIG, per germline (reference sequence). This CDR3 region has 13 residues. The chain's CDR3 is CAWSVRGTDGYTF. The CDR3 nucleotides are TGTGCCTGGAGTGTACGAGGGACAGATGGCTACACCTTC. The full variable domain, with the rest looked up from reference TRBV30 and TRBJ1-2, is SQTIHQWPATLVQPVGSPLSLECTVEGTSNPNLYWYRQAAGRGLQLLFYSVGIGQISSEVPQNLSASRPQDRQFILSSKKLLLSDSGFYLCAWSVRGTDGYTFGSGTRLTVV.

This sequence joins TRBV19 and TRBJ2-3, with 7 bases identical to TRBD1. This CDR3 contains 15 residues. The V and J ends lost 0 bases and 14 bases, in that order; junction bases with no gene match: 14. Germline values: CDR1 LNHDA, CDR2 SQIVND (reference sequence). The CDR3 sequence is CASSIDPPGQERAYF. CDR3 nucleotides: TGTGCCAGTAGTATAGATCCCCCAGGACAGGAACGCGCGTATTTT.

This chain links TRBV19 with TRBJ1-1, with D unclear. V lost 6 bases, J lost 1 base, and 9 bases lay in between. This CDR3 contains 13 residues. Per germline, CDR1 LNHDA and CDR2 SQIVND (reference sequence). The CDR3 loop is CASSRGPNTEAFF. The CDR3 DNA follows: TGTGCCAGTAGCAGAGGGCCGAACACTGAAGCTTTCTTT.